These T cell receptor beta chains were read from a single sample in a study of control samples from healthy donors and cancer patients. Data came from immunoSEQ multiplex PCR; TCRdb stores just in-frame clones and leaves some out. The sample carries 120,000 or so clones, approximately 90% recorded once. Sequencing was performed on blood. All receptors come from a man aged 18 to 29 in good health. The CDR3 runs from the conserved cysteine through the conserved F or W. The D gene is left open where the match is weak. Clone size appears in some rows only: once, few, many, or a class for an expanded clone.

size: NA; J: TRBJ2-1; D: NA; V: TRBV29-1; DNA: TGCAGCGTTGTCAGGTTAGGGAACAATGAGCAGTTCTTC; CDR3: CSVVRLGNNEQFF
size: NA; J: TRBJ2-1; D: NA; V: TRBV7-2; DNA: TGTGCCAGCAGCTCCTTTAGGGGGGGGTACAATGAGCAGTTCTTC; CDR3: CASSSFRGGYNEQFF
size: NA; J: TRBJ1-2; D: TRBD1; V: TRBV6-6; DNA: TGTGCCAGCAGTTTAGGACAGGGTGAATATGGCTACACCTTC; CDR3: CASSLGQGEYGYTF
size: once; J: TRBJ1-5; D: TRBD1; V: TRBV2; DNA: TGTGCCAGCAGTGGGACAGGGGACGGGCAGCCCCAGCATTTT; CDR3: CASSGTGDGQPQHF
size: NA; J: TRBJ1-4; D: TRBD1; V: TRBV5-1; DNA: TGCGCCAGCAGCTTGGGGGACAGTAATGAAAAACTGTTTTTT; CDR3: CASSLGDSNEKLFF
size: NA; J: TRBJ1-6; D: TRBD1; V: TRBV6-6; DNA: TGTGCCAGCAGTCGACAGGGGAATTCGGCCTATAATTCACCCCTCCACTTT; CDR3: CASSRQGNSAYNSPLHF
size: NA; J: TRBJ2-7; D: TRBD1; V: TRBV11-2; DNA: TGTGCCAGCAGCTTGACAGGGGCCCCCTACGAGCAGTACTTC; CDR3: CASSLTGAPYEQYF
size: NA; J: TRBJ2-2; D: NA; V: TRBV6-6; DNA: TGTGCCAGCAGTAGTCAGGGGGGCGGGGAGCTGTTTTTT; CDR3: CASSSQGGGELFF
size: NA; J: TRBJ2-7; D: NA; V: TRBV27; DNA: TGTGCCAGCAGCCCCGGGACACCCTCCTACGAGCAGTACTTC; CDR3: CASSPGTPSYEQYF
size: NA; J: TRBJ1-1; D: NA; V: TRBV10-3; DNA: TGTGCCATCAGTGAGCGGGCCGCTGAAGCTTTCTTT; CDR3: CAISERAAEAFF
size: NA; J: TRBJ1-4; D: NA; V: TRBV3-1/TRBV3-2; DNA: TGTGCCAGCAGCCAAGGCCAGAGTAATGAAAAACTGTTTTTT; CDR3: CASSQGQSNEKLFF
size: NA; J: TRBJ2-6; D: NA; V: TRBV5-6; DNA: TGTGCCAGCAGCCCGGCAGGCTCTGGGGCCAACGTCCTGACTTTC; CDR3: CASSPAGSGANVLTF
size: NA; J: TRBJ2-3; D: TRBD2; V: TRBV5-1; DNA: TGCGCCAGCAGCTTGGAGCTTAGCGGGGGGGTCGCAGATACGCAGTATTTT; CDR3: CASSLELSGGVADTQYF
size: NA; J: TRBJ2-7; D: TRBD1; V: TRBV27; DNA: TGTGCCAGCAGGGGGACAGGGACACGGAACGAGCAGTACTTC; CDR3: CASRGTGTRNEQYF
size: NA; J: TRBJ2-6; D: NA; V: TRBV27; DNA: TGTGCCAGCAGTACCGGAGATGGGGCCAACGTCCTGACTTTC; CDR3: CASSTGDGANVLTF
size: NA; J: TRBJ2-1; D: TRBD2; V: TRBV6-5; DNA: TGTGCCAGCAGCTGGACTAGCGGGGGGCAGAATGAGCAGTTCTTC; CDR3: CASSWTSGGQNEQFF
size: once; J: TRBJ2-7; D: NA; V: TRBV15; DNA: TGTGCCACCAGCAGAGGGGTCACCTCCTACGAGCAGTACTTC; CDR3: CATSRGVTSYEQYF
size: NA; J: TRBJ2-7; D: NA; V: TRBV6-1; DNA: TGTGCCAGCAGTGAATACGGGGTTCTCTACGAGCAGTACTTC; CDR3: CASSEYGVLYEQYF
size: NA; J: TRBJ2-5; D: TRBD1; V: TRBV12-3/TRBV12-4; DNA: TGTGCCAGCAGTTGGACAGGGCAAGAGACCCAGTACTTC; CDR3: CASSWTGQETQYF
size: NA; J: TRBJ1-3; D: NA; V: TRBV18; DNA: TGTGCCAGCTCACCAGGATACTCTGGAAACACCATATATTTT; CDR3: CASSPGYSGNTIYF
size: NA; J: TRBJ2-7; D: NA; V: TRBV27; DNA: TGTGCCAGCAGTCCTGCGGGACAGAGGGGCTTTCGGAACTTC; CDR3: CASSPAGQRGFRNF
size: NA; J: TRBJ2-3; D: NA; V: TRBV27; DNA: TGTGCCAGCAGTGGCTACAGGGTCGAGCGCACAGATACGCAGTATTTT; CDR3: CASSGYRVERTDTQYF
size: NA; J: TRBJ1-2; D: TRBD1; V: TRBV5-6; DNA: TGTGCCAGCAGCTCTAACCCAGGGACAGCGAACTATGGCTACACCTTC; CDR3: CASSSNPGTANYGYTF
size: NA; J: TRBJ2-3; D: NA; V: TRBV4-1; DNA: TGCGCCAGCAGCCAACTAGGGACCCCAGATACGCAGTATTTT; CDR3: CASSQLGTPDTQYF
size: NA; J: TRBJ1-1; D: NA; V: TRBV5-6; DNA: TGTGCCAGCAGCCTTATATCAGCGGTCTATAACACTGAAGCTTTCTTT; CDR3: CASSLISAVYNTEAFF
size: NA; J: TRBJ1-4; D: NA; V: TRBV5-4; DNA: TGTGCCAGCAGCTTGCTGGGGGGCTCTAATGAAAAACTGTTTTTT; CDR3: CASSLLGGSNEKLFF
size: NA; J: TRBJ2-7; D: NA; V: TRBV10-3; DNA: TGTGGCATCAGGGGACTGGGGGACCACGAGAAGTACTTC; CDR3: CGIRGLGDHEKYF
size: NA; J: TRBJ2-7; D: NA; V: TRBV5-1; DNA: TGCGCCAGCAGCTTGGGAGACGGGAAATCCTACGAGCAGTACTTC; CDR3: CASSLGDGKSYEQYF
size: NA; J: TRBJ2-7; D: NA; V: TRBV9; DNA: TGTGCCAGCAGCGTAGAATCTGTTCCCTACGAGCAGTACTTC; CDR3: CASSVESVPYEQYF
size: NA; J: TRBJ1-1; D: NA; V: TRBV12-3/TRBV12-4; DNA: TGTGCCAGCAGTTTAACCAGAAACACTGAAGCTTTCTTT; CDR3: CASSLTRNTEAFF
size: NA; J: TRBJ1-5; D: NA; V: TRBV6-1; DNA: TGTGCCAGCAGTGGAGGGACTATTATTGGCAATCAGCCCCAGCATTTT; CDR3: CASSGGTIIGNQPQHF
size: NA; J: TRBJ1-3; D: NA; V: TRBV7-9; DNA: TGTGCCTGCAGGCGGGGGTCTGGAAACACCATATATTTT; CDR3: CACRRGSGNTIYF
size: NA; J: TRBJ2-1; D: TRBD2; V: TRBV7-6; DNA: TGTGCCAGCAGCTTAGTCCCGATGACTAGCGGGGGGGACTACAATGAGCAGTTCTTC; CDR3: CASSLVPMTSGGDYNEQFF
size: NA; J: TRBJ1-1; D: NA; V: TRBV11-2; DNA: TGTGCTAGCAGCTTCTTTCAGGGGGAAGCTTTCTTT; CDR3: CASSFFQGEAFF
size: once; J: TRBJ1-2; D: NA; V: TRBV5-4; DNA: TGTGCCAGCAGCTCGGACATCTCGGCCTACGGCTACACCTTC; CDR3: CASSSDISAYGYTF
size: NA; J: TRBJ2-3; D: NA; V: TRBV7-9; DNA: TGTGCCAGCAGCTTAGAGGCTAGTACAGATACGCAGTATTTT; CDR3: CASSLEASTDTQYF
size: NA; J: TRBJ2-3; D: NA; V: TRBV10-3; DNA: TGTGCCATCAGTGAGTCGGGGAACCGAATCACAGATACGCAGTATTTT; CDR3: CAISESGNRITDTQYF
size: NA; J: TRBJ1-6; D: TRBD1; V: TRBV11-3; DNA: TGTGCCAGCAGCCGAGGGACAGGGAGGAATTCACCCCTCCACTTT; CDR3: CASSRGTGRNSPLHF
size: NA; J: TRBJ2-6; D: NA; V: TRBV7-3; DNA: TGTGCCAGCAGCTTACTGCCAGGCTCTGGGGCCAACGTCCTGACTTTC; CDR3: CASSLLPGSGANVLTF
size: NA; J: TRBJ1-2; D: TRBD1; V: TRBV27; DNA: TGTGCCAGCAGTTTGGGACCGGGACAGGGGTTGAGCTATGGCTACACCTTC; CDR3: CASSLGPGQGLSYGYTF
size: once; J: TRBJ2-2; D: NA; V: TRBV5-1; DNA: TGCGCCAGCAGCTTGGTGACTAACACCGGGGAGCTGTTTTTT; CDR3: CASSLVTNTGELFF
size: NA; J: TRBJ2-1; D: NA; V: TRBV7-3; DNA: TGTGCCAGCAGCTTAGGGCACGCCAATGAGCAGTTCTTC; CDR3: CASSLGHANEQFF
size: NA; J: TRBJ1-1; D: NA; V: TRBV25-1; DNA: TGTGCCAGCCGTGATAACCCGGGACGGACGGCTGAAGCTTTCTTT; CDR3: CASRDNPGRTAEAFF
size: NA; J: TRBJ1-2; D: TRBD1; V: TRBV5-4; DNA: TGTGCCAGCAGCCCGCCGGACAGGGGGGACTATGGCTACACCTTC; CDR3: CASSPPDRGDYGYTF
size: NA; J: TRBJ1-2; D: NA; V: TRBV4-1; DNA: TGCGCCAGCAGCCAAGCCGGGGGACATAACTATGGCTACACCTTC; CDR3: CASSQAGGHNYGYTF
size: NA; J: TRBJ2-1; D: TRBD1; V: TRBV5-1; DNA: TGCGCCAGCAGCCCTCAACCCCGCGGGACAGGGGGCCCCCATGAGCAGTTCTTC; CDR3: CASSPQPRGTGGPHEQFF
size: NA; J: TRBJ1-3; D: NA; V: TRBV18; DNA: TGTGCCAGCTCACAGTCCCTCGATAGGGACACCATATATTTT; CDR3: CASSQSLDRDTIYF